This T cell receptor beta chain was documented in a study of T cells in Graves' hyperthyroidism and ophthalmopathy. RNA transcripts served as the template for amplifying TCR beta CDR3 regions. The TCR CDR3 first-round RT-PCR relied on the HTBI primer set. TCRdb called the multiplex PCR reads again in MiXCR, with one record for every CDR3 protein. The data show hundreds of thousands of distinct CDR3 sequences, just under 45% seen once. This clonotype was seen at least ten times. The sequence was collected from an adult man with Graves' disease, either hyperthyroidism or ophthalmopathy (not recorded which). What was sequenced was peripheral blood or thyroid tissue (not recorded which).

The CDR3 region is CASSRVGQETQYF. CDR3 DNA: TGTGCCAGCAGTCGTGTAGGGCAAGAGACCCAGTACTTC. The genes are TRBV5-6 and TRBJ2-5, with D uncertain. The germline V and J ends were trimmed by 5 bases and 2 bases, with 10 bases remaining between them. The CDR3 consists of 13 residues. Germline V gives CDR1 SGHDT, CDR2 YYEEEE.